Following are 17 T cell receptor beta chains from one sample sequenced in a study of technical replicates of blood from a handful of donors listed by TCRdb under 2017. Libraries were prepared through the immunoSEQ multiplex PCR assay. Drawn from immuneACCESS, this table holds only the in-frame rearrangements with V and J called that TCRdb kept. Clones are partly lost; checked studies trace under half to an unresolved V gene and leave the rest unexplained. The sample table contains about 59,000 clones; only one count was recorded for just under 95% of them. About 3.9% of the sample belongs to the ten largest clones. The sample consisted of PBMCs. Every receptor here comes from a human donor in good health. Some clones in this sample may be carry-over from other donors' samples.

The V call is TRBV4-3, the J call TRBJ2-3, with no clear D. The CDR3 totals 15 residues. Trimming took off 0 bases at V and 2 bases at J, with 9 bases between the two ends. Per the germline V gene, CDR1 is LGHNA and CDR2 is YSLEER. The CDR3 here is CASSQDSGYTDTQYF. CDR3 DNA: TGCGCCAGCAGCCAAGACTCAGGTTACACAGATACGCAGTATTTT.

This chain uses TRBV7-7 with TRBJ2-5, with a weak D call TRBD1 (5 bases). Trimming took off 4 bases at V and 4 bases at J, with 10 bases between the two ends. The CDR3 totals 13 residues. Per the germline V gene, CDR1 is SSHAT and CDR2 is FNYEAQ (reference sequence). The CDR3 loop is CASSSTVSETQYF. The CDR3 nucleotides read TGTGCCAGCAGCTCGACAGTATCAGAGACCCAGTACTTC.

The V gene is TRBV27, the J gene TRBJ2-7; a weak D match, TRBD1 (6 bases). The germline V gene has CDR1 MNHEY and CDR2 SMNVEV (reference sequence). This CDR3 has 15 residues. The V gene lost 2 bases and the J gene lost 5 bases, with 16 bases spanning the gap. CDR3: CASSLRDTGLDEQYF. For the CDR3, the DNA is TGTGCCAGCAGTTTAAGGGACACGGGTTTGGACGAGCAGTACTTC.

This clone is termed medium-sized. The V and J genes are TRBV5-4 and TRBJ2-5; TRBD2 agrees at 8 bases. Per the germline V gene, CDR1 is SGHNT and CDR2 is YYREEE (reference sequence). V was clipped by 0 bases and J by 0 bases; unmatched bases: 4. This CDR3 contains 16 residues. CDR3 coding DNA: TGTGCCAGCAGCTTGGTTTTAGCGGGGTACCAAGAGACCCAGTACTTC. It translates to CASSLVLAGYQETQYF.

The chain couples TRBV30 to TRBJ1-3; D is undetermined. Between the trimmed V and J ends, which lost 3 bases and 0 bases, there was a span of 9 bases. The CDR3 is 14 amino acids. The V gene's germline CDR1 is GTSNPN and CDR2 SVGIG (reference sequence). In DNA, the CDR3 is TGTGCCTGGAGCCGCGGCCACTCTGGAAACACCATATATTTT. It encodes CAWSRGHSGNTIYF.

The J gene is TRBJ2-7, the V gene TRBV6-5; the match to TRBD2 covers 7 bases. CDR1 MNHEY and CDR2 SVGAGI come from the germline V gene. CDR3 length: 13 amino acids. The V and J ends lost 8 bases and 6 bases, in that order; junction bases with no gene match: 10. The CDR3 DNA follows: TGTGCCAGCCGGAGGCAGCGGGGTGGCGAGCAGTACTTC. Translating it yields CASRRQRGGEQYF.

The chain is built from TRBV27 and TRBJ1-6; TRBD1 agrees at 7 bases. The germline gives CDR1 MNHEY, CDR2 SMNVEV (reference sequence). This CDR3 is built from 14 residues. Trimming at V came to 6 bases and at J to 10 bases, leaving 9 bases not matched to a gene. CDR3 residues: CASSNRGQGSPLHF. CDR3 DNA: TGTGCCAGCAGCAACAGGGGTCAGGGATCACCCCTCCACTTT.

The genes are TRBV5-5 and TRBJ1-4, with D perhaps matching TRBD1 (6 bases). Trimming shortened V by 4 bases and J by 4 bases, and 11 bases separated the two germline ends. CDR3 length equals 14 residues. Germline CDR1 and CDR2: SGHKS and YYEKEE (reference sequence). CDR3 region: CASSPDSFNEKLFF. For the CDR3, the DNA is TGTGCCAGCAGCCCGGACAGCTTTAATGAAAAACTGTTTTTT.

V is TRBV7-6 and J is TRBJ2-1, with 8 bases fitting TRBD2. V lost 1 base to trimming and J lost 9 bases; unmatched junction nucleotides: 11. The germline V gene encodes CDR1 SGHVS and CDR2 FNYEAQ. This CDR3 is built from 16 residues. CDR3 DNA: TGTGCCAGCAGCTTAGGGGCGGGAGGTTCAAGGGGTGAGCAGTTCTTC. It codes for CASSLGAGGSRGEQFF.

The rearrangement links TRBV5-1 to TRBJ2-5; 7 bases agree with TRBD1. The V gene's germline CDR1 is SGHRS and CDR2 YFSETQ. The ends lost 4 bases at V and 2 bases at J; junction bases unmatched: 5. The CDR3 has 14 amino acids. The CDR3 nucleotides read TGCGCCAGCAGCGTACAGGGGTCTCAAGAGACCCAGTACTTC. The encoded protein is CASSVQGSQETQYF.

The rearrangement links TRBV7-8 to TRBJ2-7; D call uncertain. The ends were cut back, 5 bases at V and 4 bases at J, with 12 bases in the middle. The CDR3 sequence is 13 residues long. Germline CDR1 SGHVS, CDR2 FQNEAQ. CDR3: CASSHTPLYEQYF. The CDR3 bases are TGTGCCAGCAGCCACACCCCTCTGTACGAGCAGTACTTC.

The chain joins TRBV21-1 to TRBJ2-1; TRBD2 is the table's D call, not checked against the DNA. TRBV21-1 is listed as a pseudogene. This CDR3 has 17 amino acids. CDR3 sequence reads: CASSKARLAASPNEQFF. The CDR3 nucleotides read TGTGCCAGCAGCAAAGCGAGGCTAGCGGCATCTCCCAATGAGCAGTTCTTC.

The genes are TRBV7-2 and TRBJ2-7, with 13 bases fitting TRBD2. The CDR3 sequence is 16 residues long. CDR1 and CDR2 from the germline V gene are SGHTA and FQGNSA. V gave up 7 bases and J gave up 2 bases; unmatched junction bases: 8. This CDR3 is CASIDPGTSGAYEQYF. In DNA, the CDR3 is TGTGCCAGCATCGATCCCGGGACTAGCGGGGCCTACGAGCAGTACTTC.

CDR3 nucleotides: TGTGCCAGCAGTGACGCAGGGACTACTGAGCAGTTCTTC. Amino acids: CASSDAGTTEQFF. This chain joins TRBV6-4 and TRBJ2-1; TRBD2 matches at 7 bases. Trimming removed 2 bases from V and 9 bases from J; junction bases left unmatched: 4. Germline-derived CDR1 and CDR2 are MRHNA and SNTAGT. CDR3 length: 13 residues.

This chain uses TRBV7-2 with TRBJ1-3; TRBD1 might be the D (6 bases). V was trimmed by 5 bases and J by 2 bases, leaving 10 bases between them. The germline gives CDR1 SGHTA, CDR2 FQGNSA. The CDR3 runs to 14 residues. The CDR3 DNA follows: TGTGCCAGCAGCCCCGGGGGGCCTGGAAACACCATATATTTT. It codes for CASSPGGPGNTIYF.

This rearrangement joins TRBV7-3 to TRBJ2-5; unclear D gene. The germline V and J ends were trimmed by 2 bases and 5 bases, with 6 bases remaining between them. The CDR3 spans 12 residues. CDR1 is SGHTA and CDR2 is FQGTGA in the germline V gene. CDR3 region: CASSLCRETQYF. The CDR3 DNA reads TGTGCCAGCAGCTTATGCCGGGAGACCCAGTACTTC. The full variable domain, rest sourced from reference TRBV7-3 and TRBJ2-5, is GAGVSQTPSNKVTEKGKYVELRCDPISGHTALYWYRQSLGQGPEFLIYFQGTGAADDSGLPNDRFFAVRPEGSVSTLKIQRTERGDSAVYLCASSLCRETQYFGPGTRLLVL.

This chain uses TRBV19 with TRBJ2-7; D unresolved. The CDR3 runs 14 residues. The V end was cut by 2 bases, the J end by 3 bases, with 11 bases between. Per germline, CDR1 LNHDA and CDR2 SQIVND (reference sequence). CDR3 nucleotide sequence: TGTGCCAGTAGTATAACGAACTTCCACTACGAGCAGTACTTC. It specifies CASSITNFHYEQYF.